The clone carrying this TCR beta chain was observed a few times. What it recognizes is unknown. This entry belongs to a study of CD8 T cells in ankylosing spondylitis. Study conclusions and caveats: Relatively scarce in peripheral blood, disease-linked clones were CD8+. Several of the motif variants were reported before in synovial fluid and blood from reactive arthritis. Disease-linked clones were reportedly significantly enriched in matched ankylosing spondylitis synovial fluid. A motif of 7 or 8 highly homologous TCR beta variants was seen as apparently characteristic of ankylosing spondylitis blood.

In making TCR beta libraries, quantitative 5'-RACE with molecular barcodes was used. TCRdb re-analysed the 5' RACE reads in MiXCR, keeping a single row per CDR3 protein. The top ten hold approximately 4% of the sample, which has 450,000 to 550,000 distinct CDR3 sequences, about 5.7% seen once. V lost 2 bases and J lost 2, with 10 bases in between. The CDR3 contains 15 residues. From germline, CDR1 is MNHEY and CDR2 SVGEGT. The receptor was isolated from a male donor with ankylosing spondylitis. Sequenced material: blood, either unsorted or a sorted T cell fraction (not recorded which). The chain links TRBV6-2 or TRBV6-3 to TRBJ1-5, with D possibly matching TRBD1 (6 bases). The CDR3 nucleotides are TGTGCCAGCAGTTACCCGACAGGCCGCAATCAGCCCCAGCATTTT. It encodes CASSYPTGRNQPQHF.